Below are 5 T cell receptor beta chains sequenced from a single sample in a study of blood T cell repertoires in COVID-19. The method was immunoSEQ multiplex PCR; TCRdb's version includes in-frame clones alone and lacks a portion of them. The profile shows fewer than 55,000 clones, under 85% of them singletons. Sequenced sample: peripheral blood. The receptors were sampled from a man between 65 and 85 years old with active COVID-19.

The CDR3 bases are TGCGCCAGCAGCCAGAGGGGGGGCAATAATGAAAAACTGTTTTTT. Translation: CASSQRGGNNEKLFF. The chain employs TRBV4-3 and TRBJ1-4; a weak D match, TRBD1 (6 bases). Trimming left V 3 bases short and J 4 bases short, with 12 bases between. The CDR3 consists of 15 residues. Germline CDR1 LGHNA, CDR2 YSLEER.

V gene TRBV5-1 combines with J gene TRBJ1-6; the match to TRBD1 covers 8 bases. CDR1 is SGHRS and CDR2 is YFSETQ in the germline V gene. The CDR3 loop spans 14 amino acids. J lost 9 bases, V lost 2 bases, and 4 bases had no gene match. The DNA for the CDR3 is TGCGCCAGCAGCTTAGGTACAGGGGGTTCACCCCTCCACTTT. This encodes CASSLGTGGSPLHF.

The genes are TRBV11-2 and TRBJ1-2; tentative D call: TRBD1 (5 bases). V was clipped by 4 bases and J by 4 bases, with 13 bases between them. The CDR3 covers 14 residues. CDR1 and CDR2 (germline): SGHAT, FQNNGV. CDR3 sequence reads: CASSSHRNPYGYTF. Written as DNA, the CDR3 is TGTGCCAGCAGCTCCCACAGGAACCCCTATGGCTACACCTTC.

The V call is TRBV28, the J call TRBJ1-6, with 10 bases fitting TRBD1. The junction had 3 bases not matched to a gene; V was cut back by 1 base and J by 9 bases. There are 15 residues in the CDR3. CDR1 MDHEN and CDR2 SYDVKM come from the germline V gene. The CDR3 region has the DNA TGTGCCAGCAGTTTATTTGGGACAGGGGTTTCACCCCTCCACTTT. It specifies CASSLFGTGVSPLHF.

The chain couples TRBV13 to TRBJ1-6; possibly TRBD1 for D (5 bases). CDR1 is PRHDT, CDR2 FYEKMQ, per germline (reference sequence). Trimming removed 5 bases from V and 7 bases from J, with 15 bases in between. The CDR3 extends over 15 amino acids. CDR3 in amino acids: CASSESGTKNSPLHF. The CDR3 nucleotides are TGTGCCAGCAGCGAATCCGGGACTAAGAATTCACCCCTCCACTTT.